This T cell receptor (beta chain) was captured in a study of blood T cells in healthy people across ages. General study results and limits: With age, beta diversity per million T cells declined roughly linearly, significantly by 40.

The table lists this clonotype with a few counts. Its antigen is currently unknown. Extraction of total RNA produced a minimum of 5 micrograms from each sample. The CDR3 contains 14 residues. Germline CDR1 LGHNA, CDR2 YNFKEQ. The V end was cut by 4 bases, the J end by 9 bases, with 16 bases between. For the second PCR, which ran for about 7 to 11 cycles, a sample-barcoded 5' primer and a J-beta primer mix were used. A template-switch adaptor with 12 random nucleotides tagged each cDNA molecule. TCRdb called the 5' RACE reads again in MiXCR, with one record for every CDR3 protein. Of about 780,000 distinct CDR3 sequences in the sample, around 50% were seen once.

This chain links TRBV4-2 with TRBJ2-1; perhaps D is TRBD1 or TRBD2 (5 bases each). The sequence derives from an elderly man in good health. Material: blood. The CDR3 nucleotides read TGTGCCAGCAGCCGAGAATCCGGGACCCCTGAGCAGTTCTTC. Protein: CASSRESGTPEQFF.